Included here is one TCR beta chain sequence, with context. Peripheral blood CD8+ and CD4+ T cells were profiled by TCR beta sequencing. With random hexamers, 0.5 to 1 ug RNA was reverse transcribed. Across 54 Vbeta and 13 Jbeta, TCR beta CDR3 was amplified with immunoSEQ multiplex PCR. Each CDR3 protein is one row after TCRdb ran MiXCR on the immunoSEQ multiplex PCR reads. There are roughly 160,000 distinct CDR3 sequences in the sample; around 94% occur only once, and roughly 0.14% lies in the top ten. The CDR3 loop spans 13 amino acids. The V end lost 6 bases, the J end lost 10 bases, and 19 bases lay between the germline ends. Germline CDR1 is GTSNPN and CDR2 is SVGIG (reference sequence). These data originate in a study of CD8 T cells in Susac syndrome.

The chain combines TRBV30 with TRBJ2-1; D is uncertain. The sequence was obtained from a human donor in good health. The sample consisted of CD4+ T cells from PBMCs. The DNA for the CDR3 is TGTGCCTGCCTACTCGGCGACCTGGAAGAGCAGTTCTTC. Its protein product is CACLLGDLEEQFF.